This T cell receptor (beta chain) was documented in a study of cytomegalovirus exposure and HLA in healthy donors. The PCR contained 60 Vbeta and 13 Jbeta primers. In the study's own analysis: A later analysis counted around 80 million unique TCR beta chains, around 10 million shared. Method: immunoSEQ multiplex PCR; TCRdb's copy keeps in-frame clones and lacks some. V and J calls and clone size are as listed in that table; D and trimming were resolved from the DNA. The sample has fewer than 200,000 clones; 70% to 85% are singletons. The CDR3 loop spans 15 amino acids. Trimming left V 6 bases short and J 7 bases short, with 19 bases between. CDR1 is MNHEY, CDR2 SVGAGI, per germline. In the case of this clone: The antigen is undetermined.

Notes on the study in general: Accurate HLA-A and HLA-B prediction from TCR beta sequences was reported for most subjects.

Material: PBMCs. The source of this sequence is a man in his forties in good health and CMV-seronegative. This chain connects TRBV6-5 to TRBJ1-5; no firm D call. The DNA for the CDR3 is TGTGCCAGCAGCCGAAACCCGGGAGAAGGGCAGCCCCAGCATTTT. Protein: CASSRNPGEGQPQHF.